This T cell receptor beta chain was recovered during a study of control samples from healthy donors and cancer patients (dated by TCRdb to 2018 to 2020). V loses 3 bases, J loses 7 bases, and the germline ends lie 15 bases apart. Sequences LNHNV (CDR1) and YYDKDF (CDR2) are obtained from the germline V gene (reference sequence). Its CDR3 holds 15 amino acids, cysteine through phenylalanine. The sequence is cut down to CDR3 DNA, 45 bases in frame from base 1. Note on this clone: Its antigen remains undetermined. No quality values exist for individual bases; no much larger clone is one base distant.

Library preparation was by the immunoSEQ multiplex PCR assay. TCRdb provides this immuneACCESS table in a form limited to in-frame rearrangements. Some clones are lacking; in checked studies, under half of them reflect an unresolved V gene, and why the rest are absent is not known. The sample contains about 93,000 clones, roughly 90% of them found a single time. The ten largest clones represent around 15% of the sample. This chain is built from TRBV15 and TRBJ1-4; the D gene assignment is ambiguous. The sequence came from a woman between 65 and 79 years old in good health. Specimen: blood. The sequenced DNA is TGTGCCACCAGCAGGGAACGGGATCGGGGTGAAAAACTGTTTTTT. Its translation reads: CATSRERDRGEKLFF.